This TCR beta chain was retrieved from a study of CD8+CD57+ T cells in acquired aplastic anemia. About this clonotype: One end of the junction is discordant with germline, which a read error may explain.

Previously, flow cytometry had revealed CD8+CD57+ cell expansion in the patients chosen for sequencing. The study sampled blood from patients who had received no therapy. The template used for profiling TCR beta VDJ and CDR3 was genomic DNA. TCRdb processed the reads anew with MiXCR; each CDR3 protein has one entry. Of some 160,000 distinct CDR3 sequences listed, more than 45% were seen once; the top ten hold 3.2%. Germline-derived CDR1 and CDR2 are DFQATT and SNEGSKA (reference sequence). The CDR3 contains 12 residues. The specimen sequenced was sorted CD4+, CD8+, or CD8+CD57+ T cells (not recorded which) from PBMCs. The chain carries TRBV20-1 and TRBJ1-6; possible D gene TRBD1, 6 bases. This receptor was taken from a human donor with aplastic anemia. DNA for the CDR3: TGCAGTGCTACCCAGACCCGGGACATGCTAATGTTT. Protein product: CSATQTRDMLMF.